These 12 T cell receptor beta chains were sequenced from one sample in a study of T cells in Graves' hyperthyroidism and ophthalmopathy. RNA transcripts gave rise to amplified TCR beta CDR3 regions. First-round RT-PCR with HTBI primers amplified the TCR CDR3 region. One entry per CDR3 protein results from TCRdb running MiXCR on the multiplex PCR reads. The table has some 550,000 distinct CDR3 sequences, approximately 15% seen once. The source material was blood. The receptors stem from a woman in her thirties or forties with Graves' ophthalmopathy.

This clonotype was picked up a small number of times. The J gene is TRBJ2-7, the V gene TRBV7-9; the D gene is possibly TRBD1 (6 bases). The length of the CDR3 is 15 residues. The V and J ends lost 4 bases and 1 base respectively, with 14 bases between them. CDR1 and CDR2 (germline): SEHNR, FQNEAQ (reference sequence). The CDR3 here is CASSSPLTGSYEQYF. The CDR3 region has the DNA TGTGCCAGCAGCTCCCCGCTGACAGGATCCTACGAGCAGTACTTC.

The V and J genes are TRBV14 and TRBJ1-6; D ambiguous. Germline-derived CDR1 and CDR2 are SGHDN and FVKESK. V lost 4 bases, J lost 4 bases, and 8 bases lay in between. This CDR3 spans 14 amino acids. The CDR3 loop reads CASSPRFYNSPLHF. In DNA, the CDR3 is TGTGCCAGCAGCCCGCGTTTTTATAATTCACCCCTCCACTTT.

The rearrangement uses TRBV5-4 and TRBJ2-1, with D perhaps being TRBD1 or TRBD2 (5 bases each). V was pared by 2 bases and J by 4 bases, with 19 bases between. CDR3 size: 17 residues. CDR1 SGHNT and CDR2 YYREEE come from the germline V gene (reference sequence). This CDR3 is CASSLSQGVTLYNEQFF. The CDR3 nucleotides read TGTGCCAGCAGCTTATCCCAGGGAGTTACCCTATACAATGAGCAGTTCTTC.

At least ten counts were recorded for this clonotype. The CDR3 DNA follows: TGTGCCTGGAGTGGGGGAGCCACAGATACGCAGTATTTT. Residues: CAWSGGATDTQYF. The rearrangement uses TRBV30 and TRBJ2-3; D is possibly TRBD2 (5 bases). Between the trimmed V and J ends, which lost 1 base and 2 bases, there was a span of 7 bases. The CDR3 runs to 13 residues. Germline CDR1 reads GTSNPN; CDR2 reads SVGIG (reference sequence). Complete variable domain (other parts from reference TRBV30 and TRBJ2-3): SQTIHQWPATLVQPVGSPLSLECTVEGTSNPNLYWYRQAAGRGLQLLFYSVGIGQISSEVPQNLSASRPQDRQFILSSKKLLLSDSGFYLCAWSGGATDTQYFGPGTRLTVL.

The sample holds a few counts of this clonotype. The V and J genes are TRBV9 and TRBJ2-5; 13 nucleotides align to TRBD2. V was pared by 1 base and J by 5 bases, with 8 bases of the junction left unmatched. CDR3 length equals 17 residues. The germline gives CDR1 SGDLS, CDR2 YYNGEE. The CDR3 bases are TGTGCCAGCAGCGTACAGACTAGCGGGGGGTTAGAGGAGACCCAGTACTTC. Translation: CASSVQTSGGLEETQYF.

This clonotype was detected only a few times. This chain joins TRBV14 and TRBJ1-1; D remains ambiguous. The V and J ends lost 0 bases and 6 bases respectively, with 11 bases between them. CDR3 length: 14 amino acids. Germline CDR1 SGHDN, CDR2 FVKESK. CDR3 nucleotides: TGTGCCAGCAGCCAAGAGCGGGTGCGGCCTGAAGCTTTCTTT. This gives the protein CASSQERVRPEAFF.

The V and J genes are TRBV4-2 and TRBJ2-7; D unresolved. The CDR3 spans 15 residues. Germline-derived CDR1 and CDR2 are LGHNA and YNFKEQ. V shed 1 base and J shed 2 bases, with 12 bases lying between them. The CDR3 here is CASSQGRSTTYEQYF. The CDR3 DNA reads as TGTGCCAGCAGCCAAGGCCGCTCTACTACCTACGAGCAGTACTTC.

This clonotype was found many times. At one boundary the junction diverges from the germline segment, which might be a read error. The chain couples TRBV19 to TRBJ1-1; D gene unclear. Looked up from germline, CDR1 is LNHDA and CDR2 is SQIVND (reference sequence). The CDR3 length is 13 residues. CDR3 nucleotides: TGTGCCAGCAGTATTGGGTCGAACACTGAAGCTTTCTTT. Translating it yields CASSIGSNTEAFF.

This clonotype was detected ten times or more. The chain couples TRBV6-1 to TRBJ1-2; 11 positions agree with TRBD1. The CDR3 totals 17 residues. The germline CDR1 and CDR2 sequences are MNHNS and SASEGT. J gave up 3 bases and V 6 bases, and 12 bases lay outside the gene matches. The CDR3 DNA reads as TGTGCCAGCAGCGACGGGTGGACAGGGGGCCTATACTATGGCTACACCTTC. Translated: CASSDGWTGGLYYGYTF.

This clonotype was detected a few times. The V and J genes are TRBV7-9 and TRBJ2-7; the match to TRBD2 covers 13 bases. Trimming at V came to 3 bases and at J to 5 bases, leaving 10 bases not matched to a gene. Germline V gives CDR1 SEHNR, CDR2 FQNEAQ (reference sequence). The length of the CDR3 is 17 residues. CDR3 protein: CASSFGGGLAGSDEQYF. The CDR3 region has the DNA TGTGCCAGCAGCTTTGGAGGGGGACTAGCGGGATCAGACGAGCAGTACTTC.

The chain is built from TRBV29-1 and TRBJ2-1; 8 bases are a match to TRBD2. Germline values: CDR1 SQVTM, CDR2 ANQGSEA. The CDR3 totals 10 residues. The DNA for the CDR3 is TGCACCGGGGGGGATGGTGAGCAGTTCTTC. Translating gives CTGGDGEQFF.

V gene TRBV5-1 combines with J gene TRBJ2-1, with D uncertain. CDR3 length: 14 residues. Germline lookup yields CDR1 SGHRS and CDR2 YFSETQ. Deletions cut 4 bases from V and 10 bases from J, with 18 bases between. This CDR3 is CASSQVGTIGEQFF. CDR3 in DNA: TGCGCCAGCAGCCAAGTGGGCACTATAGGCGAGCAGTTCTTC.